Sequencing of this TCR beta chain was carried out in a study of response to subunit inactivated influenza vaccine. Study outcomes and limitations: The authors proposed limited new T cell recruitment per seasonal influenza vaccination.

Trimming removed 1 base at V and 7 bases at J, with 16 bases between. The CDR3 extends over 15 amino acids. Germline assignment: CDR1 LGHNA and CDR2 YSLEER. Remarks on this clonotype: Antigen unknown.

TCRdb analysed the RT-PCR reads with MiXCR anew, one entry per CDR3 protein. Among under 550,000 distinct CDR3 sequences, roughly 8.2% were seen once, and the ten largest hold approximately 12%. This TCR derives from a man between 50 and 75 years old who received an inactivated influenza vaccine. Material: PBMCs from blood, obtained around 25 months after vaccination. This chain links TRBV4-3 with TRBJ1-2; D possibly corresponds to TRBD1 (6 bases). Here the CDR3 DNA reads TGCGCCAGCAGCCAAGTCTCAGGGGTTCTGAGTGGCTACACCTTC. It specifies CASSQVSGVLSGYTF.